A single sample gave rise to the 4 T cell receptor beta chains below, sequenced in a study of control samples from healthy donors and cancer patients. Libraries were prepared by immunoSEQ multiplex PCR; TCRdb keeps only in-frame clonotypes and omits some of them. Among around 83,000 clones listed, 90% to 95% were seen once. The sample taken for sequencing was PBMCs. These receptor sequences come from a woman in her forties with lung cancer.

The J gene is TRBJ2-3, the V gene TRBV7-9; 8 nucleotides agree with TRBD2. Germline assignment: CDR1 SEHNR and CDR2 FQNEAQ (reference sequence). The CDR3 is 16 amino acids. The ends lost 2 bases at V and 4 bases at J; junction bases unmatched: 8. CDR3 sequence reads: CASSLSRGGVPDTQYF. CDR3 bases: TGTGCCAGCAGCTTATCCCGGGGGGGCGTTCCAGATACGCAGTATTTT. Variable domain in full (rest from reference TRBV7-9 and TRBJ2-3): DTGVSQNPRHKITKRGQNVTFRCDPISEHNRLYWYRQTLGQGPEFLTYFQNEAQLEKSRLLSDRFSAERPKGSFSTLEIQRTEQGDSAMYLCASSLSRGGVPDTQYFGPGTRLTVL.

The chain has TRBV15 and TRBJ1-1, with TRBD1 matching over 8 bases. There are 16 residues in the CDR3. The V segment lost 0 bases and the J segment 5 bases; nucleotides outside the gene matches: 8. Germline lookup yields CDR1 LNHNV and CDR2 YYDKDF (reference sequence). DNA for the CDR3: TGTGCCACCAGCAGAGATCCGGTGAGACAGGGGACTGAAGCTTTCTTT. Protein: CATSRDPVRQGTEAFF.

The chain has TRBV2 and TRBJ1-1; the D is unclear. Per germline, CDR1 SNHLY and CDR2 FYNNEI. The CDR3 is 13 residues long. The V and J ends lost 8 bases and 0 bases respectively, with 10 bases between them. This CDR3 is CASGNSLNTEAFF. The CDR3 DNA sequence: TGTGCCAGCGGGAACAGCTTGAACACTGAAGCTTTCTTT.

The rearrangement joins TRBV7-8 to TRBJ1-5; tentatively, D is TRBD1 (6 bases). Trimming shortened V by 3 bases and J by 6 bases, and 18 bases separated the two germline ends. The CDR3 sequence is 16 residues long. Germline V gene sequence: CDR1 SGHVS, CDR2 FQNEAQ. The CDR3 bases are TGTGCCAGCAGCTTTAACCAACAGGGAGGGAGTCAGCCCCAGCATTTT. It translates to CASSFNQQGGSQPQHF.